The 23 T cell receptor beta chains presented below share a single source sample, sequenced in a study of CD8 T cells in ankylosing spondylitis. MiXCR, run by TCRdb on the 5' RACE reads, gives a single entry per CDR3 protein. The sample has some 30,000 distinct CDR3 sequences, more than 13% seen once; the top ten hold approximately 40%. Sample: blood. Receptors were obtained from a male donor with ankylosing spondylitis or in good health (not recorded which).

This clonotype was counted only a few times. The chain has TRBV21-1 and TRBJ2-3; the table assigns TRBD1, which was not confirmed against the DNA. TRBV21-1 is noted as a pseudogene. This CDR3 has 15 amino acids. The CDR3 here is CASRVRQGATDTQYF. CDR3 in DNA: TGTGCCAGCAGGGTTCGACAGGGGGCCACAGATACGCAGTATTTT.

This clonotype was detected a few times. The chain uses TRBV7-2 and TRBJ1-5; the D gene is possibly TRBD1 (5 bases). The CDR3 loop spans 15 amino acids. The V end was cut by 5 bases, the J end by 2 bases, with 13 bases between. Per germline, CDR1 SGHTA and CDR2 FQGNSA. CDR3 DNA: TGTGCCAGCAGCCCCCAAAAAGGGGGCAATCAGCCCCAGCATTTT. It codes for CASSPQKGGNQPQHF.

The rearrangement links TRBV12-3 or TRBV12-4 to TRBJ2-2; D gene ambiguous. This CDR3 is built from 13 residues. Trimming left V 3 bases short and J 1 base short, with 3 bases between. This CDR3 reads CASSLKNTGELFF. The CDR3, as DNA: TGTGCCAGCAGTTTGAAGAACACCGGGGAGCTGTTTTTT.

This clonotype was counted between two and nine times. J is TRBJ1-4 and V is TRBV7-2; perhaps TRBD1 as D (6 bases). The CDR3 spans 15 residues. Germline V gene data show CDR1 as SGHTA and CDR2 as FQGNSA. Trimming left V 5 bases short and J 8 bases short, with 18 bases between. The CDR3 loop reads CASSPQTGRGEKLFF. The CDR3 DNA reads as TGTGCCAGCAGCCCGCAGACAGGAAGAGGGGAAAAACTGTTTTTT.

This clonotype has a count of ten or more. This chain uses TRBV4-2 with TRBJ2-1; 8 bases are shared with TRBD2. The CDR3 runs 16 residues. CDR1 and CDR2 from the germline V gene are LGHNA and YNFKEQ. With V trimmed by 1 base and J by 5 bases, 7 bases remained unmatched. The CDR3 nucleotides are TGTGCCAGCAGCCAAGCGGTAGCGGGGTGGGACAATGAGCAGTTCTTC. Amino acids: CASSQAVAGWDNEQFF.

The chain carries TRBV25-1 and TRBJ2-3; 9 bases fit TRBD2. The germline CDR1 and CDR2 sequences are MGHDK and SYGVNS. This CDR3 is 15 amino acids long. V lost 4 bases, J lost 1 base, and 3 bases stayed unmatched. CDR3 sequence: CASSVRTSGTDTQYF. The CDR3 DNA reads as TGTGCCAGCAGTGTCCGGACTAGCGGCACAGATACGCAGTATTTT.

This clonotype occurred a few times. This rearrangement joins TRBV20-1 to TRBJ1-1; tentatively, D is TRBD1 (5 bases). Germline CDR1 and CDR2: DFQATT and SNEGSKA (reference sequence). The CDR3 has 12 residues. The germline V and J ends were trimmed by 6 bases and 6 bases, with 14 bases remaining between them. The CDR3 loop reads CSAPAGKAEAFF. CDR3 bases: TGCAGTGCCCCAGCAGGGAAGGCTGAAGCTTTCTTT.

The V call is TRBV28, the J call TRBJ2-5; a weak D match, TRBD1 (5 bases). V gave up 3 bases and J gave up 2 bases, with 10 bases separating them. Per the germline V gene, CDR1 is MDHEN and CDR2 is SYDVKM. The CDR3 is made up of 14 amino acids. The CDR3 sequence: CASSLRNRQETQYF. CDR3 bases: TGTGCCAGCAGTTTGCGGAACAGGCAAGAGACCCAGTACTTC. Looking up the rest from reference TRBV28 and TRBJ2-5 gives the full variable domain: DVKVTQSSRYLVKRTGEKVFLECVQDMDHENMFWYRQDPGLGLRLIYFSYDVKMKEKGDIPEGYSVSREKKERFSLILESASTNQTSMYLCASSLRNRQETQYFGPGTRLLVL.

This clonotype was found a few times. The CDR3 nucleotides are TGTGCCAGCAGCCATAGACTCGACACCGGGGAGCTGTTTTTT. Protein: CASSHRLDTGELFF. V usage is TRBV7-9 and J usage is TRBJ2-2; no clear D gene. CDR3 length: 14 amino acids. The V and J ends lost 5 bases and 3 bases respectively, with 10 bases between them. Germline CDR1 reads SEHNR; CDR2 reads FQNEAQ (reference sequence).

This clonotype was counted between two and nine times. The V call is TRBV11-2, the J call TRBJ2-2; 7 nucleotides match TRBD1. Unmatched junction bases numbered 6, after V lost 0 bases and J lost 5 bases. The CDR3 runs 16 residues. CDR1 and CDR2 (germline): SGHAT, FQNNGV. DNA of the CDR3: TGTGCCAGCAGCTTAGAATACAGGGGCGATACCGGGGAGCTGTTTTTT. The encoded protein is CASSLEYRGDTGELFF.

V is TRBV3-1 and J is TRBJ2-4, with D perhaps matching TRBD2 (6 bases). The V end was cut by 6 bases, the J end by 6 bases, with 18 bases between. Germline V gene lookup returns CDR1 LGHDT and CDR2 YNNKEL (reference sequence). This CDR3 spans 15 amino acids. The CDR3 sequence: CASSHLAGLSNIQYF. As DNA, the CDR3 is TGTGCCAGCAGTCACCTTGCGGGACTGTCAAACATTCAGTACTTC. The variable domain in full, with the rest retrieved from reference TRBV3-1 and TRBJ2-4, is DTAVSQTPKYLVTQMGNDKSIKCEQNLGHDTMYWYKQDSKKFLKIMFSYNNKELIINETVPNRFSPKSPDKAHLNLHINSLELGDSAVYFCASSHLAGLSNIQYFGAGTRLSVL.

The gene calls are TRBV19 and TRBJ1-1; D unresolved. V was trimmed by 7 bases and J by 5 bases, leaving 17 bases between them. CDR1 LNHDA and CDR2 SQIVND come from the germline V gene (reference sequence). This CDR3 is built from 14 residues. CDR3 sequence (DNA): TGTGCCAGTATAGCCCCGGGCAGGCGGACTGAAGCTTTCTTT. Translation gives CASIAPGRRTEAFF. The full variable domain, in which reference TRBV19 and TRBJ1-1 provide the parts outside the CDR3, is DGGITQSPKYLFRKEGQNVTLSCEQNLNHDAMYWYRQDPGQGLRLIYYSQIVNDFQKGDIAEGYSVSREKKESFPLTVTSAQKNPTAFYLCASIAPGRRTEAFFGQGTRLTVV.

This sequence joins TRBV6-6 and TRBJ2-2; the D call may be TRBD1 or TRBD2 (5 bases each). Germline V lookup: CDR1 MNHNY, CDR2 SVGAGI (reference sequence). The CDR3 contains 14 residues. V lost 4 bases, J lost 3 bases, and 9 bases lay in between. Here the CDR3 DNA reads TGTGCCAGCAGTTGGGACGGAGACACCGGGGAGCTGTTTTTT. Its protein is CASSWDGDTGELFF.

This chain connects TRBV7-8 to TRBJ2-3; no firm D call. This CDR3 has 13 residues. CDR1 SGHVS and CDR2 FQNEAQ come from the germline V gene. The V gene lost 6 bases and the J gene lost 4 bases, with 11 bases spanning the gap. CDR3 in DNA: TGTGCCAGCAGTCCGAATCTTGCAGATACGCAGTATTTT. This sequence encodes CASSPNLADTQYF.

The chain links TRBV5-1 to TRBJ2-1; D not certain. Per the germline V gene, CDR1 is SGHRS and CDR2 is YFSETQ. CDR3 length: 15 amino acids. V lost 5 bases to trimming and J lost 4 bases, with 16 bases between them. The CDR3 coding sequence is TGCGCCAGCAGGCCCAACCCCGGCAAATACAATGAGCAGTTCTTC. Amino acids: CASRPNPGKYNEQFF. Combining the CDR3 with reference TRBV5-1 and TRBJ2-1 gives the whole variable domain KAGVTQTPRYLIKTRGQQVTLSCSPISGHRSVSWYQQTPGQGLQFLFEYFSETQRNKGNFPGRFSGRQFSNSRSEMNVSTLELGDSALYLCASRPNPGKYNEQFFGPGTRLTVL.

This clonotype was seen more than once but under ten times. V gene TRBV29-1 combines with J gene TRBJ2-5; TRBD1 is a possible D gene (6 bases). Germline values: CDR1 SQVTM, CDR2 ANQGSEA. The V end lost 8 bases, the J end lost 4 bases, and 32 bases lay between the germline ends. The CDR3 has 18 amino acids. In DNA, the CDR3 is TGCAGCAATGTCTGGGGGCTTGGGCCCACTAATACTAGAGAGACCCAGTACTTC. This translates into CSNVWGLGPTNTRETQYF.

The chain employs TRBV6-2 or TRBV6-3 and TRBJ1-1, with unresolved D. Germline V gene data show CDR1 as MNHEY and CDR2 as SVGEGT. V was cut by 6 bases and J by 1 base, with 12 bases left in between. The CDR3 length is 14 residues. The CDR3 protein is CASSFIGRNTEAFF. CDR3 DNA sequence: TGTGCCAGCAGCTTCATAGGGAGGAACACTGAAGCTTTCTTT.

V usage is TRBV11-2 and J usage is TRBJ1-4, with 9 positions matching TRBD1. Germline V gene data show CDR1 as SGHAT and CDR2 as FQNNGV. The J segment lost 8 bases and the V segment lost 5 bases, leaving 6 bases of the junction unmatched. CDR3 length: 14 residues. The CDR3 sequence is CASSPGQGGEKLFF. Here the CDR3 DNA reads TGTGCCAGCAGCCCGGGACAGGGTGGGGAAAAACTGTTTTTT.

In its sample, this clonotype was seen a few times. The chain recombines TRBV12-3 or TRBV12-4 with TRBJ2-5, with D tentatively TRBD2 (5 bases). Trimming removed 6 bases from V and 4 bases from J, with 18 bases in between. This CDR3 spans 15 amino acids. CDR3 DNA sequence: TGTGCCAGCAGCCCGCCCGGGGTTAGAGGAGAGACCCAGTACTTC. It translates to CASSPPGVRGETQYF.

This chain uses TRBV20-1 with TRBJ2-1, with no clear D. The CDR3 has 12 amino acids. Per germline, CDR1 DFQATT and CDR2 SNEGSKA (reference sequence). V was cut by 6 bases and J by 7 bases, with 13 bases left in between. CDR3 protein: CSASRRINEQFF. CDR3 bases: TGCAGTGCGAGCCGAAGGATTAATGAGCAGTTCTTC.

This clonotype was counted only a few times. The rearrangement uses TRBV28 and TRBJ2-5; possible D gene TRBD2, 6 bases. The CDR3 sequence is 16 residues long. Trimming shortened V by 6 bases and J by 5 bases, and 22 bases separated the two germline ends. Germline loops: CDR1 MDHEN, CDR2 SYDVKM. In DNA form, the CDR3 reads TGTGCCAGCAGCCCAGGAGGAGTGGGAGGTATGGAGACCCAGTACTTC. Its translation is CASSPGGVGGMETQYF.

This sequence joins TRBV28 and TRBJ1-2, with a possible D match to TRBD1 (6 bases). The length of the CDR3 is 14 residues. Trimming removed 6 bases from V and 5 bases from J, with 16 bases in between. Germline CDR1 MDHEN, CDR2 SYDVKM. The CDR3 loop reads CASSTPDRQYGYTF. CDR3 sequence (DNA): TGTGCCAGCAGCACTCCGGACAGACAGTATGGCTACACCTTC.

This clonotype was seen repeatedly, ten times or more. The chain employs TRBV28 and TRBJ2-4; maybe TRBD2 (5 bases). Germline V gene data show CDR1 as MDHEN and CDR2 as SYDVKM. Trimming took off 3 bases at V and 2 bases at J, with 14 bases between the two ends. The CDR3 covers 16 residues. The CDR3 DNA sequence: TGTGCCAGCAGTTTTGTCGGGATTGGGACCAAAAACATTCAGTACTTC. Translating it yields CASSFVGIGTKNIQYF.